This is a list of T cell receptor beta chains from one sample in a study of cytomegalovirus exposure and HLA in healthy donors. The method was immunoSEQ multiplex PCR; TCRdb's version includes in-frame clones alone and lacks a portion of them. Its table lists 150,000 or so clones. Specimen: PBMCs. The receptors originated from a woman in her late teens or twenties in good health and CMV-seronegative. CDR3s include the opening cysteine and the closing phenylalanine or tryptophan. Each record gives: J gene, V gene, D gene, CDR3 DNA, CDR3 protein. D genes are given only for firm matches.

j_gene: TRBJ2-1; v_gene: TRBV30; d_gene: TRBD2; CDR3nt: TGTGCCTGGACCCTGGGGACTAGCGGGTACAATGAGCAGTTCTTC; CDR3aa: CAWTLGTSGYNEQFF
j_gene: TRBJ2-7; v_gene: TRBV5-1; d_gene: TRBD2; CDR3nt: TGCGCCAGCAGCTTGGCGGGACTAGCGGGACATGGCGAGCAGTACTTC; CDR3aa: CASSLAGLAGHGEQYF
j_gene: TRBJ2-7; v_gene: TRBV5-6; d_gene: NA; CDR3nt: TGTGCCAGCAGCCCGGACAAGAACGAGCAGTACTTC; CDR3aa: CASSPDKNEQYF
j_gene: TRBJ1-2; v_gene: TRBV21-1; d_gene: NA; CDR3nt: TGTGCCAGCAGCAAAGCACTTAGACCGGGACAGGGGGTATGGGGCTATGGCTACACCTTC; CDR3aa: CASSKALRPGQGVWGYGYTF
j_gene: TRBJ1-2; v_gene: TRBV29-1; d_gene: TRBD1; CDR3nt: TGCAGCGGTCCCTTGGAGGGGGCGCGTTGGTATGGCTACACCTTC; CDR3aa: CSGPLEGARWYGYTF
j_gene: TRBJ2-1; v_gene: TRBV6-1; d_gene: NA; CDR3nt: TGTGCCACAGACTCTACCTACAATGAGCAGTTCTTC; CDR3aa: CATDSTYNEQFF
j_gene: TRBJ1-2; v_gene: TRBV6-1; d_gene: TRBD1; CDR3nt: TGTGCCAGCAGTGAAGTCTGGACAGGGAATGGCTACACCTTC; CDR3aa: CASSEVWTGNGYTF
j_gene: TRBJ2-7; v_gene: TRBV7-9; d_gene: TRBD2; CDR3nt: TGTGCCAGCAGCTTACGGGAGGGCCGCCCCGAGCAGTACTTC; CDR3aa: CASSLREGRPEQYF
j_gene: TRBJ1-6; v_gene: TRBV4-1; d_gene: NA; CDR3nt: TGCGCCAGCAGCCAGGGCGAGGACACCCATAATTCACCCCTCCACTTT; CDR3aa: CASSQGEDTHNSPLHF
j_gene: TRBJ1-3; v_gene: TRBV4-3; d_gene: NA; CDR3nt: TGCGCCAGCAGCCAAGGGGCGGGGGCAGGAGGAAACACCATATATTTT; CDR3aa: CASSQGAGAGGNTIYF
j_gene: TRBJ1-1; v_gene: TRBV6-1; d_gene: NA; CDR3nt: TGTGCCAGCAGTCCGTCGTTCCAGGGAGGCCCTGAAGCTTTCTTT; CDR3aa: CASSPSFQGGPEAFF
j_gene: TRBJ1-2; v_gene: TRBV6-6; d_gene: TRBD1; CDR3nt: TGTGCCAGCAGTTACCGCGGACAGGGGGCGGGCTACACCTTC; CDR3aa: CASSYRGQGAGYTF
j_gene: TRBJ1-3; v_gene: TRBV19; d_gene: NA; CDR3nt: TGTGCCAGTAGTCCTGGGCAGGGGCTTGGAAACACCATATATTTT; CDR3aa: CASSPGQGLGNTIYF
j_gene: TRBJ1-1; v_gene: TRBV27; d_gene: NA; CDR3nt: TGTGCCAGCAGTTTGAGGGAGAACACTGAAGCTTTCTTT; CDR3aa: CASSLRENTEAFF
j_gene: TRBJ2-2; v_gene: TRBV5-1; d_gene: NA; CDR3nt: TGCGCCAGCAGCTTGTCGGGGAACACCGGGGAGCTGTTTTTT; CDR3aa: CASSLSGNTGELFF
j_gene: TRBJ2-2; v_gene: TRBV6-1; d_gene: TRBD2; CDR3nt: TGTGCCAGCATCCCAGCGGGAGAAGTCACCGGGGAGCTGTTTTTT; CDR3aa: CASIPAGEVTGELFF
j_gene: TRBJ2-3; v_gene: TRBV28; d_gene: NA; CDR3nt: TGTGCCAGCAGTTTTCTGCGGGACTTTAGCACAGATACGCAGTATTTT; CDR3aa: CASSFLRDFSTDTQYF
j_gene: TRBJ1-2; v_gene: TRBV6-1; d_gene: NA; CDR3nt: TGTGCCAGCAGGGGGCTGGACAGAACCTATGGCTACACCTTC; CDR3aa: CASRGLDRTYGYTF
j_gene: TRBJ2-2; v_gene: TRBV2; d_gene: TRBD2; CDR3nt: TGTGCCAGCAAGGAGCGTGCGGGAGCCGTTTACACCGGGGAGCTGTTTTTT; CDR3aa: CASKERAGAVYTGELFF
j_gene: TRBJ2-7; v_gene: TRBV27; d_gene: NA; CDR3nt: TGTGCCAGCAGTTTATACGCAGGGATCTACGAGCAGTACTTC; CDR3aa: CASSLYAGIYEQYF
j_gene: TRBJ1-4; v_gene: TRBV11-2; d_gene: NA; CDR3nt: TGTGCCAGCAGCGAATTCCGGGGGAGCGAAAAACTGTTTTTT; CDR3aa: CASSEFRGSEKLFF
j_gene: TRBJ2-6; v_gene: TRBV19; d_gene: NA; CDR3nt: TGTGCCAGTAGTATTCAGTTCCGGAGCTCTGGGGCCAACGTCCTGACTTTC; CDR3aa: CASSIQFRSSGANVLTF
j_gene: TRBJ2-5; v_gene: TRBV7-9; d_gene: NA; CDR3nt: TGTGCCAGCAGCTTAATATCAGGTCTAGAGACCCAGTACTTC; CDR3aa: CASSLISGLETQYF
j_gene: TRBJ2-1; v_gene: TRBV6-1; d_gene: TRBD1; CDR3nt: TGTGCCAGCAGTGAAAAGACAGGGGGTGGAAATGAGCAGTTCTTC; CDR3aa: CASSEKTGGGNEQFF
j_gene: TRBJ2-1; v_gene: TRBV7-9; d_gene: TRBD2; CDR3nt: TGTGCCAGCAGCCAGACTAGCGGGGGGTCCTACAATGAGCAGTTCTTC; CDR3aa: CASSQTSGGSYNEQFF
j_gene: TRBJ2-2; v_gene: TRBV4-2; d_gene: NA; CDR3nt: TGTGCCAGCAGCCAAGAGCGGCACACCGGGGAGCTGTTTTTT; CDR3aa: CASSQERHTGELFF
j_gene: TRBJ1-6; v_gene: TRBV4-3; d_gene: NA; CDR3nt: TGCGCCAGCAGCCAAGATGGAGCGGGGGCGTCCCTCCACTTT; CDR3aa: CASSQDGAGASLHF
j_gene: TRBJ2-3; v_gene: TRBV7-8; d_gene: TRBD2; CDR3nt: TGTGCCAGCAGCCCTACATGGACTAGCGGCACAGATACGCAGTATTTT; CDR3aa: CASSPTWTSGTDTQYF
j_gene: TRBJ1-1; v_gene: TRBV7-9; d_gene: NA; CDR3nt: TGTGCCAGCAGCTCTTCGGGACAAACGAACACTGAAGCTTTCTTT; CDR3aa: CASSSSGQTNTEAFF
j_gene: TRBJ2-3; v_gene: TRBV4-3; d_gene: NA; CDR3nt: TGCGCCAGCAGCCAAGATAACCTTGGAGCGCAGTATTTT; CDR3aa: CASSQDNLGAQYF
j_gene: TRBJ1-2; v_gene: TRBV7-9; d_gene: NA; CDR3nt: TGTGCCAGCAGCCCAAGTGAGGGCTACACCTTC; CDR3aa: CASSPSEGYTF
j_gene: TRBJ1-2; v_gene: TRBV19; d_gene: NA; CDR3nt: TGTGCCAGTAGTATAGATCAGGGATTAAACGGCTACACCTTC; CDR3aa: CASSIDQGLNGYTF
j_gene: TRBJ1-3; v_gene: TRBV6-1; d_gene: NA; CDR3nt: TGTGCCAGCAGTGGGGGCGGTGGAAACACCATATATTTT; CDR3aa: CASSGGGGNTIYF
j_gene: TRBJ2-3; v_gene: TRBV4-3; d_gene: TRBD2; CDR3nt: TGCGCCAGCAGCCGGAGAGCGGGAGGGCCCACAGATACGCAGTATTTT; CDR3aa: CASSRRAGGPTDTQYF
j_gene: TRBJ2-7; v_gene: TRBV29-1; d_gene: TRBD1; CDR3nt: TGCAGCGTTGTCAGGGACAGGGCGGTCGAGCAGTACTTC; CDR3aa: CSVVRDRAVEQYF
j_gene: TRBJ2-7; v_gene: TRBV5-6; d_gene: TRBD1; CDR3nt: TGTGCCAGCAGGGGGACAGGGAACCCCTACGAGCAGTACTTC; CDR3aa: CASRGTGNPYEQYF
j_gene: TRBJ2-3; v_gene: TRBV13; d_gene: NA; CDR3nt: TGTGCCAGCAGCAGGCGGCGGACAAAAGACACAGATACGCAGTATTTC; CDR3aa: CASSRRRTKDTDTQYF
j_gene: TRBJ2-1; v_gene: TRBV14; d_gene: NA; CDR3nt: TGTGCCAGCAGCCTAGCGGTCTCCTACAATGAGCAGTTCTTC; CDR3aa: CASSLAVSYNEQFF
j_gene: TRBJ2-2; v_gene: TRBV6-5; d_gene: TRBD1; CDR3nt: TGTGCCAGCAGTTACTTAGGGGGCGCGAACACCGGGGAGCTGTTTTTT; CDR3aa: CASSYLGGANTGELFF
j_gene: TRBJ1-1; v_gene: TRBV6-5; d_gene: NA; CDR3nt: TGTGCCACGGGAACTATCATGAACACTGAAGCTTTCTTT; CDR3aa: CATGTIMNTEAFF
j_gene: TRBJ2-1; v_gene: TRBV7-3; d_gene: NA; CDR3nt: TGTGCCAGCAGCTTAGGCGGTCTAGCTAAGCAGTTCTTC; CDR3aa: CASSLGGLAKQFF
j_gene: TRBJ2-5; v_gene: TRBV5-1; d_gene: NA; CDR3nt: TGCGCCAGCAGCCTACTTCCGGGGGTGGAGACCCAGTACTTC; CDR3aa: CASSLLPGVETQYF
j_gene: TRBJ2-1; v_gene: TRBV12-5; d_gene: TRBD2; CDR3nt: TGTGCTAGTGGTTTCTCAAGCGGGGGTGCGGATGAGCAGTTCTTC; CDR3aa: CASGFSSGGADEQFF
j_gene: TRBJ1-2; v_gene: TRBV7-9; d_gene: NA; CDR3nt: TGTGCCAGCAGCTTCGACCGGGGATTCCTCGGCTACACCTTC; CDR3aa: CASSFDRGFLGYTF
j_gene: TRBJ1-1; v_gene: TRBV7-9; d_gene: NA; CDR3nt: TGTGCCAGCAGCCGGGACACTGAAGCTTTCTTT; CDR3aa: CASSRDTEAFF
j_gene: TRBJ1-5; v_gene: TRBV6-1; d_gene: TRBD1; CDR3nt: TGTGCCAGCAGTGAAGCCGGGACAGGGACTGGGCAGCCCCAGCATTTT; CDR3aa: CASSEAGTGTGQPQHF
j_gene: TRBJ2-1; v_gene: TRBV6-5; d_gene: TRBD1; CDR3nt: TGTGCCAGCACCAGACAGGGGAAGAAGCTGTTCTTC; CDR3aa: CASTRQGKKLFF
j_gene: TRBJ2-5; v_gene: TRBV9; d_gene: TRBD1; CDR3nt: TGTGCCAGCAGCTCCGACAGGGCAGGGGGAGAGACCCAGTACTTC; CDR3aa: CASSSDRAGGETQYF
j_gene: TRBJ1-3; v_gene: TRBV6-5; d_gene: NA; CDR3nt: TGTGCCAGCAGTGACAAATTCTCTGGAAACACCATATATTTT; CDR3aa: CASSDKFSGNTIYF
j_gene: TRBJ2-7; v_gene: TRBV7-3; d_gene: TRBD1; CDR3nt: TGTGCCAGCAGCACGACAGGGGGCGCGGACGAGCAGTACTTC; CDR3aa: CASSTTGGADEQYF
j_gene: TRBJ2-7; v_gene: TRBV5-1; d_gene: TRBD1; CDR3nt: TGCGCCAGCAGCCTATGGACAGGGAACGAGCAGTACTTC; CDR3aa: CASSLWTGNEQYF
j_gene: TRBJ1-4; v_gene: TRBV28; d_gene: NA; CDR3nt: TGTGCCAGCAGCCCGATGAGAGGGGAAAAACTGTTTTTT; CDR3aa: CASSPMRGEKLFF
j_gene: TRBJ2-2; v_gene: TRBV30; d_gene: NA; CDR3nt: TGTGCCTGGAGTGCCAGAGGGGGTTGGGACACCGGGGAGCTGTTTTTT; CDR3aa: CAWSARGGWDTGELFF